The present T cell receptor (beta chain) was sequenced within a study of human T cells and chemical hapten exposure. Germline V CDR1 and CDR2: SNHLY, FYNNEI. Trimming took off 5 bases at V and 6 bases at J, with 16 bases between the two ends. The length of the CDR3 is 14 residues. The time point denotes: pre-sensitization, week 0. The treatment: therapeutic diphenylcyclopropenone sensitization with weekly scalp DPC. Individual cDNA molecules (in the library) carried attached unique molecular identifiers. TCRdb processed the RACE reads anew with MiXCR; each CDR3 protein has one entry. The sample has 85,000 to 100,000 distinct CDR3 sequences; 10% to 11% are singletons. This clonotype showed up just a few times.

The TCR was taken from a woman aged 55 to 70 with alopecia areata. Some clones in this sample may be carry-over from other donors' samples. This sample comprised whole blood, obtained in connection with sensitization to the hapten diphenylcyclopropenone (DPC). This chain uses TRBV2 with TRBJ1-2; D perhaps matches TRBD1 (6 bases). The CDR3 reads CASSTTRGGHGYTF. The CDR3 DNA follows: TGTGCCAGCAGTACTACTAGGGGGGGCCATGGCTACACCTTC.